This T cell receptor (beta chain) came from a study of beta chain features in type 1 diabetes. Reverse transcribing all isolated RNA meant expressed TCRB transcripts were sequenced. Measured with immunoSEQ multiplex PCR; TCRdb has only the in-frame clones, and not every one. Of roughly 150,000 clones listed, approximately 9.1% are singletons. This CDR3 has 14 residues. Trimming stripped 3 bases from V and 3 bases from J, with 9 bases between. The germline V gene encodes CDR1 SGHVS and CDR2 FQNEAQ. This clone has a handful of counts. The chain employs TRBV7-8 and TRBJ2-1, with D unresolved. The specimen was central memory CD4+ T cells from blood. The source of this sequence is a woman aged 18-29 years in good health. CDR3 coding DNA: TGTGCCAGCAGCTTCCGAGAGGACTACAATGAGCAGTTCTTC. Translation: CASSFREDYNEQFF.